The next 20 T cell receptor beta chains were all read from a single sample in a study of shared clonotypes between healthy human individuals. The protocol was immunoSEQ multiplex PCR, while the TCRdb copy is restricted to in-frame clones and leaves out a portion. The data show some 2,500,000 clones, with roughly 92% seen just once and more than 0.35% held by the top ten. Sample: naive CD4+ T cells from PBMCs. Indicated subset: CD45RA+ positively selected. These receptor sequences come from a man in his late teens or twenties in good health. Some clones in this sample may be carry-over from other donors' samples.

The V and J genes are TRBV6-1 and TRBJ2-7; the D call may be TRBD1 or TRBD2 (5 bases each). Trimming shortened V by 0 bases and J by 5 bases, and 14 bases separated the two germline ends. The germline gives CDR1 MNHNS, CDR2 SASEGT. The CDR3 sequence is 15 residues long. CDR3 sequence: CASSEAGVLSHEQYF. The CDR3 coding sequence is TGTGCCAGCAGTGAAGCGGGGGTTTTATCGCACGAGCAGTACTTC.

As to this clone: This CDR3 is also generated by other DNA sequences in the sample. The chain combines TRBV29-1 with TRBJ2-7; weak D call: TRBD2 (5 bases). This CDR3 spans 12 amino acids. The V gene's germline CDR1 is SQVTM and CDR2 ANQGSEA. V was shortened by 4 bases and J by 0 bases, with 7 bases between the two germline ends. The CDR3 region has the DNA TGCAGCGTTGGCCGGGGCTCCTACGAGCAGTACTTC. It encodes CSVGRGSYEQYF.

The chain uses TRBV7-3 and TRBJ2-5, with D maybe TRBD1 (5 bases). With 5 bases removed from V and 4 bases from J, the gap between germline ends came to 11 bases. The CDR3 is 13 amino acids. Germline V lookup: CDR1 SGHTA, CDR2 FQGTGA. The CDR3 sequence: CASSPRQGETQYF. The DNA for the CDR3 is TGTGCCAGCAGCCCCAGGCAGGGAGAGACCCAGTACTTC.

V gene TRBV15 combines with J gene TRBJ1-6; D not certain. The CDR3 is made up of 16 amino acids. Germline CDR1 and CDR2: LNHNV and YYDKDF (reference sequence). Trimming took off 3 bases at V and 8 bases at J, with 17 bases between the two ends. The DNA of the CDR3 is TGTGCCACCAGCAGGACCGCATCGGGAGGGTATTCACCCCTCCACTTT. It encodes CATSRTASGGYSPLHF.

The chain employs TRBV6-5 and TRBJ1-3; D gene unclear. Trimming took 5 bases from V and 8 from J, leaving 7 bases between them. Germline assignment: CDR1 MNHEY and CDR2 SVGAGI. This CDR3 has 11 residues. CDR3 sequence reads: CASSVTYTIYF. CDR3 DNA: TGTGCCAGCAGTGTTACGTACACCATATATTTT.

This chain joins TRBV19 and TRBJ2-4, with 7 bases matching TRBD1. This CDR3 is 15 amino acids long. V shed 6 bases and J 0 bases; nucleotides not matched to a gene: 5. The germline CDR1 and CDR2 sequences are LNHDA and SQIVND (reference sequence). The CDR3 is CASSQGVLAKNIQYF. In DNA form, the CDR3 reads TGTGCCAGTAGCCAGGGGGTTCTAGCCAAAAACATTCAGTACTTC.

The chain recombines TRBV7-3 with TRBJ2-1, with D uncertain. The CDR3 runs 16 residues. The V and J ends lost 1 base and 0 bases respectively, with 10 bases between them. CDR1 is SGHTA, CDR2 FQGTGA, per germline. The CDR3 DNA reads TGTGCCAGCAGCTTAATGTGGCGGAGCTCCTACAATGAGCAGTTCTTC. Translating it yields CASSLMWRSSYNEQFF.

The rearrangement uses TRBV7-2 and TRBJ2-7; 8 bases are a match to TRBD1. Germline trimming cut 0 bases from V and 7 bases from J; bases unmatched to any gene: 11. Per germline, CDR1 SGHTA and CDR2 FQGNSA. The CDR3 is 16 residues long. The CDR3 DNA is TGTGCCAGCAGCTTAGCTTATGGGACAGGCCTCGGGGAGCAGTACTTC. This sequence encodes CASSLAYGTGLGEQYF.

This chain uses TRBV7-2 with TRBJ2-7; D is perhaps TRBD1 (6 bases). Trimming pared 5 bases from V and 7 bases from J, leaving 18 bases between. The V gene's germline CDR1 is SGHTA and CDR2 FQGNSA. The CDR3 has 14 amino acids. The CDR3 is CASSPIVGALEQYF. For the CDR3, the DNA is TGTGCCAGCAGCCCGATAGTGGGGGCTTTGGAGCAGTACTTC. The entire variable domain, with the rest obtained from reference TRBV7-2 and TRBJ2-7, is as follows: GAGVSQSPSNKVTEKGKDVELRCDPISGHTALYWYRQSLGQGLEFLIYFQGNSAPDKSGLPSDRFSAERTGGSVSTLTIQRTQQEDSAVYLCASSPIVGALEQYFGPGTRLTVT.

The V gene is TRBV7-3, the J gene TRBJ1-2, with TRBD1 matching 7 bases. Germline loops: CDR1 SGHTA, CDR2 FQGTGA. Trimming cost V 5 bases and J 0 bases; bases outside gene matches: 6. CDR3 size: 15 residues. In DNA form, the CDR3 reads TGTGCCAGCAGCCTCCGGGACAGCACTAACTATGGCTACACCTTC. Translating it yields CASSLRDSTNYGYTF.

The CDR3 DNA is TGTGCCAGCAGCTTAACCCTCGGGACAGGGGATTTGTATGGCTACACCTTC. Protein sequence: CASSLTLGTGDLYGYTF. V is TRBV7-3 and J is TRBJ1-2, with 10 bases matching TRBD1. This CDR3 has 17 residues. Trimming cost V 0 bases and J 5 bases; bases outside gene matches: 9. The V gene's germline CDR1 is SGHTA and CDR2 FQGTGA.

Comment on this clone: Additional DNA sequences in this sample encode the identical CDR3. The V and J genes are TRBV5-1 and TRBJ2-1, with D possibly TRBD2 on 6 matching bases. The germline V and J ends were trimmed by 2 bases and 5 bases, with 8 bases remaining between them. CDR1 is SGHRS and CDR2 is YFSETQ in the germline V gene. The CDR3 is made up of 13 amino acids. The CDR3 bases are TGCGCCAGCAGCTTAACGGGGGACAATGAGCAGTTCTTC. As protein: CASSLTGDNEQFF.

The table lists this clone with a few counts. V gene TRBV29-1 combines with J gene TRBJ2-7; 9 bases are a match to TRBD2. V was pared by 4 bases and J by 4 bases, with 5 bases of the junction left unmatched. Germline lookup yields CDR1 SQVTM and CDR2 ANQGSEA. The CDR3 spans 13 residues. CDR3 sequence reads: CSVGGGRGYEQYF. As DNA, the CDR3 is TGCAGCGTTGGAGGCGGGAGGGGATACGAGCAGTACTTC.

CDR3 in amino acids: CATNEQKHLDRPKTQYF. The CDR3 coding sequence is TGTGCCACCAACGAACAGAAGCACTTGGATCGGCCCAAGACCCAGTACTTC. The chain joins TRBV7-8 to TRBJ2-5; D not resolved. Looked up from germline, CDR1 is SGHVS and CDR2 is FQNEAQ. Trimming removed 10 bases from V and 6 bases from J, with 30 bases in between. The CDR3 totals 17 residues.

This sequence joins TRBV28 and TRBJ2-7; a possible D gene is TRBD1 (5 bases). Between the trimmed V and J ends, which lost 2 bases and 6 bases, there was a span of 17 bases. The CDR3 length is 15 residues. Germline V lookup: CDR1 MDHEN, CDR2 SYDVKM. The CDR3 loop is CASSLGVYQGSEQYF. CDR3 DNA sequence: TGTGCCAGCAGTTTAGGGGTATATCAGGGTTCCGAGCAGTACTTC. Complete variable domain (other parts from reference TRBV28 and TRBJ2-7): DVKVTQSSRYLVKRTGEKVFLECVQDMDHENMFWYRQDPGLGLRLIYFSYDVKMKEKGDIPEGYSVSREKKERFSLILESASTNQTSMYLCASSLGVYQGSEQYFGPGTRLTVT.

The CDR3 coding sequence is TGTGCCTGGAGCAATGACTCTGGAGGCCCCGGCACAGATACGCAGTATTTT. Its protein product is CAWSNDSGGPGTDTQYF. The rearrangement joins TRBV30 to TRBJ2-3; D possibly corresponds to TRBD2 (5 bases). The ends were cut back, 3 bases at V and 1 base at J, with 20 bases in the middle. Germline V gene lookup returns CDR1 GTSNPN and CDR2 SVGIG (reference sequence). The CDR3 spans 17 residues. Looking up the rest from reference TRBV30 and TRBJ2-3 gives the full variable domain: SQTIHQWPATLVQPVGSPLSLECTVEGTSNPNLYWYRQAAGRGLQLLFYSVGIGQISSEVPQNLSASRPQDRQFILSSKKLLLSDSGFYLCAWSNDSGGPGTDTQYFGPGTRLTVL.

This clone occurred once. At the DNA level, this CDR3 is encoded by other sequences in the same sample as well. The chain employs TRBV18 and TRBJ1-1; D ambiguous. CDR3 size: 14 residues. Trimming removed 3 bases at V and 3 bases at J, with 11 bases between. Per germline, CDR1 KGHSH and CDR2 LQKENI. The CDR3 DNA reads as TGTGCCAGCTCACCCACGGACCGAGACACTGAAGCTTTCTTT. This codes for CASSPTDRDTEAFF.

V usage is TRBV5-1 and J usage is TRBJ1-2, with a tentative D call TRBD1 (5 bases). The CDR3 is 12 amino acids. Germline-derived CDR1 and CDR2 are SGHRS and YFSETQ. Trimming removed 4 bases from V and 8 bases from J, with 12 bases in between. In DNA, the CDR3 is TGCGCCAGCAGCGACAGTTCTTCCGGCTACACCTTC. Translation: CASSDSSSGYTF.

The chain combines TRBV7-9 with TRBJ2-5; TRBD2 agrees at 7 bases. The CDR3 contains 15 residues. Germline V gene data show CDR1 as SEHNR and CDR2 as FQNEAQ (reference sequence). J gave up 2 bases and V 0 bases, and 3 bases lay outside the gene matches. CDR3 residues: CASSLASGGQETQYF. As DNA, the CDR3 is TGTGCCAGCAGCTTAGCCTCCGGGGGGCAAGAGACCCAGTACTTC.

The chain recombines TRBV9 with TRBJ2-7, with 9 bases that match TRBD2. The CDR3 spans 16 residues. Losses at the gene ends were 0 bases for V and 6 bases for J; bases not matched to a gene: 10. Germline V gene data show CDR1 as SGDLS and CDR2 as YYNGEE. In nucleotides, the CDR3 is TGTGCCAGCAGCGTAGGACAGACTAGCGGTCCGTCCGAGCAGTACTTC. This codes for CASSVGQTSGPSEQYF.